Listed below are T cell receptor beta chains from one sample, sequenced in a study of OX40 agonist ivuxolimab in advanced cancers. Measured with immunoSEQ multiplex PCR; TCRdb has only the in-frame clones, and not every one. The profile covers 71,000 or so clones, with over 90% appearing a single time and around 6% taken by the ten largest. The sample in question was CD4+ or CD8+ T cells sorted from blood, obtained in a trial of the OX40 agonist ivuxolimab. These receptors all stem from an adult with an advanced solid tumor such as melanoma, head and neck, liver or kidney cancer. CDR3s include the opening cysteine and the closing phenylalanine or tryptophan. The D gene is left open where the match is weak. Where a row states a size, it is once, few, many or the class of an expanded clone; other rows omit it.

j_call | v_call | d_call | clone_size | cdr3_nt | cdr3_aa
TRBJ1-2 | TRBV19 | TRBD1 | NA | TGTGCCAGTAGTACTACGACAGGGGACTATGGCTACACCTTC | CASSTTTGDYGYTF
TRBJ2-5 | TRBV29-1 | TRBD1 | once | TGCAGCGTATCACAGGGGCCCTCAGAGACCCAGTACTTC | CSVSQGPSETQYF
TRBJ1-1 | TRBV6-9 | NA | NA | TGTGCCAGCAGTGAGGTGGCAGGGCGAACTGAAGCTTTCTTT | CASSEVAGRTEAFF
TRBJ1-1 | TRBV27 | NA | NA | TGTGCCAGCAGTTTACAGGTTAACACTGAAGCTTTCTTT | CASSLQVNTEAFF
TRBJ2-7 | TRBV5-5 | TRBD2 | NA | TGTGCCAGCGGTCTAGCGGGAGGTCACGAGCAGTACTTC | CASGLAGGHEQYF
TRBJ2-2 | TRBV15 | TRBD1 | NA | TGTGCCACCAGCAGAGATGGGACAGGGTCCGGGGAGCTGTTTTTT | CATSRDGTGSGELFF
TRBJ2-2 | TRBV5-6 | NA | NA | TGTGCCAGCAGCTTGGGTCCCGGGGAGCTGTTTTTT | CASSLGPGELFF
TRBJ2-1 | TRBV4-3 | TRBD2 | NA | TGCGCCAGCAGCCAAGACGAGCGGGGGATAAGATACTACAATGAGCAGTTCTTC | CASSQDERGIRYYNEQFF
TRBJ2-5 | TRBV4-1 | NA | NA | TGCGCCAGCAGCCATACCGTCGACAGAAAAGAGACCCAGTACTTC | CASSHTVDRKETQYF
TRBJ2-2 | TRBV6-5 | NA | NA | TGTGCCAGCAGTTACGGGTATATGGGCGGGGAGCTGTTTTTT | CASSYGYMGGELFF
TRBJ1-1 | TRBV9 | TRBD1 | NA | TGTGCCAGCAGCGCAGATTCCAGGGGGCCGGTGAACACTGAAGCTTTCTTT | CASSADSRGPVNTEAFF
TRBJ2-7 | TRBV19 | TRBD2 | once | TGTGCCAGTAGTATAACCTCTAGCGGGGGAGCCTACGAGCAGTACTTC | CASSITSSGGAYEQYF
TRBJ1-5 | TRBV5-5 | TRBD1 | NA | TGTGCCAGCAGCCGGGACAGGGGCTTGGGTCAGCCCCAGCATTTT | CASSRDRGLGQPQHF
TRBJ2-5 | TRBV11-3 | NA | NA | TGTGCCAGCAGCCCAGGGGGGACGGCGTACCAAGAGACCCAGTACTTC | CASSPGGTAYQETQYF
TRBJ2-1 | TRBV19 | NA | once | TGTGCCAGTAGTCCCGGGCCCTACAATGAGCAGTTCTTC | CASSPGPYNEQFF
TRBJ1-1 | TRBV12-5 | NA | once | TGTGCTAGTGGTTTCAGGGACAAGAACACTGAAGCTTTCTTT | CASGFRDKNTEAFF